The 17 T cell receptor beta chains below were found in one sample sequenced in a study of a mutant IDH1 vaccine in newly diagnosed glioma. Documented time point: week 47, end of study. What each vaccine dose contained was 300 ug of mutant IDH1 20-mer peptide, accompanied by topical imiquimod. Antigen specificity for these receptors is unknown. Using immunoSEQ multiplex PCR, the repertoire was profiled, and TCRdb retains in-frame clones only, with some absent. In the table there are fewer than 60,000 clones, about 61% of which are singletons. Sequenced here: peripheral blood mononuclear cells (PBMCs), sampled from a glioma patient whose treatment included an IDH1 peptide vaccine. The receptors come from a man in his forties or fifties with glioma. Some clones in this sample may be carry-over from other donors' samples.

As DNA, the CDR3 is TGTGCCAGCAGAAGGACGGATTATGGCTACACCTTC. It encodes CASRRTDYGYTF. This rearrangement joins TRBV6-5 to TRBJ1-2; D unresolved. CDR1 and CDR2 (germline): MNHEY, SVGAGI. The V end lost 6 bases, the J end lost 5 bases, and 10 bases lay between the germline ends. The CDR3 is 12 amino acids.

CDR3 region: CATSRPGGPQHF. The DNA for the CDR3 is TGTGCCACCAGCAGGCCGGGAGGGCCCCAGCATTTT. This chain links TRBV15 with TRBJ1-5; D ambiguous. With 3 bases removed from V and 9 bases from J, the gap between germline ends came to 9 bases. The CDR3 contains 12 residues. Germline V gene lookup returns CDR1 LNHNV and CDR2 YYDKDF (reference sequence). Full variable domain (outside the CDR3, taken from reference TRBV15 and TRBJ1-5): DAMVIQNPRYQVTQFGKPVTLSCSQTLNHNVMYWYQQKSSQAPKLLFHYYDKDFNNEADTPDNFQSRRPNTSFCFLDIRSPGLGDTAMYLCATSRPGGPQHFGDGTRLSIL.

This clone occurred once. The genes are TRBV6-5 and TRBJ1-2; D remains unclear. The V end was cut by 2 bases, the J end by 10 bases, with 14 bases between. There are 13 residues in the CDR3. Germline loops: CDR1 MNHEY, CDR2 SVGAGI. CDR3 in DNA: TGTGCCAGCAGTTACGGGCCTCGGAAAGACTACACCTTC. It is translated as CASSYGPRKDYTF.

The gene calls are TRBV2 and TRBJ2-5, with TRBD2 matching over 13 bases. The ends lost 6 bases at V and 5 bases at J; junction bases unmatched: 9. CDR1 is SNHLY, CDR2 FYNNEI, per germline. The CDR3 covers 16 residues. CDR3 region: CASSRTSGGAGETQYF. The CDR3 DNA reads as TGTGCCAGCAGCCGCACTAGCGGGGGGGCGGGGGAGACCCAGTACTTC.

This chain uses TRBV6-5 with TRBJ1-1; tentatively, D is TRBD1 (5 bases). The CDR3 loop spans 13 amino acids. Germline V gene sequence: CDR1 MNHEY, CDR2 SVGAGI. V shed 6 bases and J shed 4 bases, with 12 bases lying between them. The CDR3 sequence: CASRLGLVTEAFF. In nucleotides, the CDR3 is TGTGCCAGCAGGCTGGGGCTCGTCACTGAAGCTTTCTTT.

The V and J genes are TRBV19 and TRBJ2-3; D possibly corresponds to TRBD2 (5 bases). CDR1 LNHDA and CDR2 SQIVND come from the germline V gene (reference sequence). The CDR3 covers 13 residues. V lost 7 bases and J 2 bases, leaving 10 bases between the germline ends. This chain's CDR3 is CASMETTTDTQYF. CDR3 coding DNA: TGTGCCAGTATGGAGACTACCACAGATACGCAGTATTTT.

The chain recombines TRBV6-6 with TRBJ1-4; a possible D gene is TRBD1 (6 bases). The CDR3 sequence is 15 residues long. V lost 5 bases and J lost 2, with 12 bases in between. Germline V gene data show CDR1 as MNHNY and CDR2 as SVGAGI (reference sequence). CDR3 amino acids: CASSLSGATNEKLFF. The CDR3 DNA follows: TGTGCCAGCAGTCTCTCGGGGGCCACTAATGAAAAACTGTTTTTT.

This clone appeared once. This chain connects TRBV20-1 to TRBJ2-5; no definite D call. V lost 3 bases and J lost 5, with 7 bases in between. The germline CDR1 and CDR2 sequences are DFQATT and SNEGSKA (reference sequence). This CDR3 is 11 amino acids long. DNA of the CDR3: TGCAGTGCTAGCTTAGTGGAGACCCAGTACTTC. This translates into CSASLVETQYF.

This clone has at least ten counts. The rearrangement uses TRBV2 and TRBJ2-2; maybe TRBD2 (5 bases). Germline V gene sequence: CDR1 SNHLY, CDR2 FYNNEI. With 3 bases removed from V and 6 bases from J, the gap between germline ends came to 8 bases. There are 13 residues in the CDR3. CDR3 DNA: TGTGCCAGCAGTGACCAGGAGGCCGGGGAGCTGTTTTTT. Its protein product is CASSDQEAGELFF.

V usage is TRBV2 and J usage is TRBJ2-2, with TRBD2 matching 7 bases. V gave up 8 bases and J gave up 5 bases; unmatched junction bases: 20. CDR3 length: 18 amino acids. Germline V gives CDR1 SNHLY, CDR2 FYNNEI. CDR3 residues: CASGSSRGIGPGTGELFF. DNA for the CDR3: TGTGCCAGCGGGAGCTCGCGGGGGATCGGCCCGGGGACCGGGGAGCTGTTTTTT.

The chain carries TRBV7-6 and TRBJ1-2; 12 bases align to TRBD1. Looked up from germline, CDR1 is SGHVS and CDR2 is FNYEAQ. The CDR3 is 14 amino acids. Losses at the gene ends were 5 bases for V and 7 bases for J; bases not matched to a gene: 5. The CDR3 DNA reads as TGTGCCAGCAGCCAAGGGACAGGGGGCTTTGGCTACACCTTC. Amino acid sequence: CASSQGTGGFGYTF.

A single count supports this clone. The chain couples TRBV6-5 to TRBJ2-1; 7 nucleotides match TRBD2. CDR1 MNHEY and CDR2 SVGAGI come from the germline V gene. The CDR3 consists of 13 residues. V trimming: 8 bases; J trimming: 8 bases; junction bases outside the gene matches: 9. The CDR3 DNA reads TGTGCCAGCGCTCCTGTAGGGAGGGATGAGCAGTTCTTC. It codes for CASAPVGRDEQFF.

The CDR3 is CASSLSANEQFF. The CDR3 nucleotides are TGTGCCAGCAGTTTGAGTGCCAATGAGCAGTTCTTC. The gene calls are TRBV27 and TRBJ2-1; D gene unclear. The CDR3 loop spans 12 amino acids. Looked up from germline, CDR1 is MNHEY and CDR2 is SMNVEV (reference sequence). Trimming took off 3 bases at V and 6 bases at J, with 6 bases between the two ends.

This clone appeared a few times. The chain uses TRBV29-1 and TRBJ1-2; no firm D call. V shed 5 bases and J shed 5 bases, with 3 bases lying between them. The length of the CDR3 is 9 residues. The germline V gene encodes CDR1 SQVTM and CDR2 ANQGSEA. This CDR3 reads CSVWYGYTF. For the CDR3, the DNA is TGCAGCGTTTGGTATGGCTACACCTTC.

In this sample, this clone turned up a few times. This chain uses TRBV12-5 with TRBJ1-6; TRBD1 aligns across 8 bases. V lost 0 bases, J lost 4 bases, and 5 bases stayed unmatched. Germline V gives CDR1 LGHNT, CDR2 FRNRAP. The CDR3 length is 17 residues. DNA of the CDR3: TGTGCTAGTGGTTTGGTACTCGGACAGGGATATAATTCACCCCTCCACTTT. It is translated as CASGLVLGQGYNSPLHF.

The rearrangement uses TRBV4-1 and TRBJ2-5, with D maybe TRBD1 (6 bases). V lost 2 bases and J 0 bases, leaving 10 bases between the germline ends. This CDR3 spans 15 amino acids. Germline V gene data show CDR1 as MGHRA and CDR2 as YSYEKL. The CDR3 DNA reads as TGCGCCAGCAGCCAACCGGGACAATACCAAGAGACCCAGTACTTC. This codes for CASSQPGQYQETQYF.

The chain has TRBV5-6 and TRBJ2-1; 13 nucleotides match TRBD2. The V gene's germline CDR1 is SGHDT and CDR2 YYEEEE. This CDR3 is built from 19 residues. Unmatched junction bases numbered 12, after V lost 3 bases and J lost 3 bases. This chain's CDR3 is CASSSSGLAGNHGYNEQFF. CDR3 in DNA: TGTGCCAGCAGCTCATCGGGACTAGCGGGGAATCACGGCTACAATGAGCAGTTCTTC.